The 6 T cell receptor beta chains given below trace back to one sample, sequenced in a study of blood T cell repertoires in COVID-19. Clones were read by immunoSEQ multiplex PCR, and TCRdb kept only the in-frame ones, dropping some. Of some 65,000 clones listed, around 77% are singletons. The material sequenced was peripheral blood. The receptors derive from a human donor in a cohort sampled during active COVID-19.

This clone was found once. The V call is TRBV7-9, the J call TRBJ1-1, with 7 bases fitting TRBD1. The ends lost 6 bases at V and 5 bases at J; junction bases unmatched: 3. From germline, CDR1 is SEHNR and CDR2 FQNEAQ (reference sequence). CDR3 length: 12 residues. CDR3 nucleotides: TGTGCCAGCAGACTACAGGGGACTGAAGCTTTCTTT. It specifies CASRLQGTEAFF.

J is TRBJ1-1 and V is TRBV28; D is perhaps TRBD1 (6 bases). CDR1 and CDR2 from the germline V gene are MDHEN and SYDVKM. The CDR3 has 16 residues. With 1 base removed from V and 0 bases from J, the gap between germline ends came to 12 bases. The CDR3 protein is CASSLLGATLNTEAFF. DNA of the CDR3: TGTGCCAGCAGTTTATTGGGGGCCACTTTGAACACTGAAGCTTTCTTT. The full variable domain, its missing parts supplied by reference TRBV28 and TRBJ1-1, is DVKVTQSSRYLVKRTGEKVFLECVQDMDHENMFWYRQDPGLGLRLIYFSYDVKMKEKGDIPEGYSVSREKKERFSLILESASTNQTSMYLCASSLLGATLNTEAFFGQGTRLTVV.

As DNA, the CDR3 is TGTGCCAGCAGCAGTACAGGGGGCAATCAGCCCCAGCATTTT. Amino acid sequence: CASSSTGGNQPQHF. The gene calls are TRBV5-6 and TRBJ1-5; 7 nucleotides align to TRBD1. V lost 4 bases and J lost 2; bases outside the gene matches: 3. This CDR3 has 14 amino acids. The germline V gene has CDR1 SGHDT and CDR2 YYEEEE.

The chain carries TRBV10-3 and TRBJ1-4, with a tentative D call TRBD1 (5 bases). V lost 10 bases and J 8 bases, leaving 17 bases between the germline ends. Germline V lookup: CDR1 ENHRY, CDR2 SYGVKD. This CDR3 is built from 13 residues. In DNA form, the CDR3 reads TGTGCCACCACCCGGCAGGGAGGCGAAAAACTGTTTTTT. The encoded protein is CATTRQGGEKLFF.

This clone came up once. The chain joins TRBV2 to TRBJ1-2; a weak D match, TRBD1 (6 bases). Looked up from germline, CDR1 is SNHLY and CDR2 is FYNNEI. The CDR3 consists of 14 residues. V was trimmed by 0 bases and J by 5 bases, leaving 10 bases between them. CDR3 protein: CASSEARTEYGYTF. CDR3 in DNA: TGTGCCAGCAGTGAAGCGAGGACAGAATATGGCTACACCTTC.

The J gene is TRBJ1-1, the V gene TRBV11-2; TRBD1 matches at 8 bases. Germline lookup yields CDR1 SGHAT and CDR2 FQNNGV. With V trimmed by 3 bases and J by 5 bases, 2 bases remained unmatched. The CDR3 length is 13 residues. The CDR3 loop reads CASSLTGETEAFF. For the CDR3, the DNA is TGTGCCAGCAGCTTGACAGGGGAAACTGAAGCTTTCTTT.